Below, 8 T cell receptor beta chains from the same sample are listed, as sequenced in a study of blood T cell repertoires in COVID-19. Assay: immunoSEQ multiplex PCR; the TCRdb copy retains only in-frame clones and omits some. The repertoire includes 60,000 or so clones, roughly 87% of them detected once, and around a tenth sits in the top ten. Material for sequencing was peripheral blood. The receptors derive from a human donor with acute or convalescent COVID-19. The donor label of this sample is uncertain.

This clone was seen a single time. The rearrangement uses TRBV27 and TRBJ1-1; 7 nucleotides align to TRBD1. The length of the CDR3 is 14 residues. The V gene's germline CDR1 is MNHEY and CDR2 SMNVEV (reference sequence). V lost 6 bases to trimming and J lost 5 bases; unmatched junction nucleotides: 9. DNA for the CDR3: TGTGCCAGCAGCAGAGACAGGGAAGTGACTGAAGCTTTCTTT. Its protein product is CASSRDREVTEAFF.

This clone was picked up one time. V gene TRBV4-2 combines with J gene TRBJ2-3; the D gene is possibly TRBD2 (5 bases). V lost 0 bases, J lost 2 bases, and 27 bases lay in between. Germline loops: CDR1 LGHNA, CDR2 YNFKEQ. This CDR3 region has 21 residues. CDR3 sequence (DNA): TGTGCCAGCAGCCAAGACATCCCAGGAAAGGAGCGGAGCGACCACACAGATACGCAGTATTTT. The encoded protein is CASSQDIPGKERSDHTDTQYF.

The V and J genes are TRBV5-1 and TRBJ2-7; 9 nucleotides align to TRBD1. Germline CDR1 reads SGHRS; CDR2 reads YFSETQ. This CDR3 has 14 residues. Trimming took 1 base from V and 4 from J; bases not matched to a gene: 3. The CDR3 bases are TGCGCCAGCAGCTTGACAGGACAGGGGTACGAGCAGTACTTC. Amino acid sequence: CASSLTGQGYEQYF. The whole variable domain, filled in from reference TRBV5-1 and TRBJ2-7, reads KAGVTQTPRYLIKTRGQQVTLSCSPISGHRSVSWYQQTPGQGLQFLFEYFSETQRNKGNFPGRFSGRQFSNSRSEMNVSTLELGDSALYLCASSLTGQGYEQYFGPGTRLTVT.

The chain carries TRBV10-3 and TRBJ2-3; 10 bases line up with TRBD1. Per germline, CDR1 ENHRY and CDR2 SYGVKD. Unmatched junction bases numbered 7, after V lost 10 bases and J lost 3 bases. The CDR3 consists of 14 residues. The CDR3 bases are TGTGCCACCGGGACAGGGGCTGGTACAGATACGCAGTATTTT. The encoded protein is CATGTGAGTDTQYF.

The gene calls are TRBV7-8 and TRBJ1-5; no clear D gene. V was pared by 1 base and J by 6 bases, with 7 bases between. Germline values: CDR1 SGHVS, CDR2 FQNEAQ. The CDR3 runs 13 residues. The CDR3 sequence is CASSLERGQPQHF. In DNA form, the CDR3 reads TGTGCCAGCAGCTTAGAGCGGGGTCAGCCCCAGCATTTT.

The chain joins TRBV4-2 to TRBJ2-2; 7 bases agree with TRBD2. The CDR3 is 17 amino acids. Germline values: CDR1 LGHNA, CDR2 YNFKEQ. V shed 3 bases and J 4 bases; nucleotides not matched to a gene: 11. In DNA form, the CDR3 reads TGTGCCAGCAGCCAGGGCCGTGCAGCGGGGATCACCGGGGAGCTGTTTTTT. It yields the protein CASSQGRAAGITGELFF.

The chain uses TRBV19 and TRBJ1-2; D might be TRBD1 (6 bases). Germline CDR1 is LNHDA and CDR2 is SQIVND (reference sequence). CDR3 length: 14 amino acids. Trimming left V 6 bases short and J 7 bases short, with 18 bases between. CDR3 in amino acids: CASSDTGNKGGYTF. In DNA, the CDR3 is TGTGCCAGTAGCGACACAGGGAATAAAGGTGGCTACACCTTC.

The gene calls are TRBV19 and TRBJ1-4, with D perhaps matching TRBD1 (5 bases). V was trimmed by 6 bases and J by 7 bases, leaving 12 bases between them. The germline V gene encodes CDR1 LNHDA and CDR2 SQIVND (reference sequence). CDR3 size: 13 residues. The CDR3 DNA reads as TGTGCCAGTAGCTACAGGTTAGCTGAAAAACTGTTTTTT. Residues: CASSYRLAEKLFF.